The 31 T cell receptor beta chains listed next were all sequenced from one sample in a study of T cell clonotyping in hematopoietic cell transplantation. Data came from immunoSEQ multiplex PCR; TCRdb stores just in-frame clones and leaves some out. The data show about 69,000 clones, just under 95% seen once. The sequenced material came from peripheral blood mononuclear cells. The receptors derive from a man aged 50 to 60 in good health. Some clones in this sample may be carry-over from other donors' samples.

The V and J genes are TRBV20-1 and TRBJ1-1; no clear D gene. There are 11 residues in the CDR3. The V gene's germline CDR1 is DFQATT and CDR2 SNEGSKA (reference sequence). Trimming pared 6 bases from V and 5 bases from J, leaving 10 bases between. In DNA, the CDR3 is TGCAGTGCCCCCAGTGGGACTGAAGCTTTCTTT. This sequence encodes CSAPSGTEAFF.

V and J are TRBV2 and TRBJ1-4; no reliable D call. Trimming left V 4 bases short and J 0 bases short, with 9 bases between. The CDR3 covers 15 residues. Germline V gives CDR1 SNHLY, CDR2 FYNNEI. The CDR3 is CASSGAAATNEKLFF. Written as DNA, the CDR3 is TGTGCCAGCAGTGGGGCAGCTGCAACTAATGAAAAACTGTTTTTT.

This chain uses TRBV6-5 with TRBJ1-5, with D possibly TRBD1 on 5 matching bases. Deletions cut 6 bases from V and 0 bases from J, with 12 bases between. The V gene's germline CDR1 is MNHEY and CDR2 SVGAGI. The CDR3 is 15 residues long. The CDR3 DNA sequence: TGTGCCAGCAGCCGTGACAGTTATAGCAATCAGCCCCAGCATTTT. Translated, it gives CASSRDSYSNQPQHF.

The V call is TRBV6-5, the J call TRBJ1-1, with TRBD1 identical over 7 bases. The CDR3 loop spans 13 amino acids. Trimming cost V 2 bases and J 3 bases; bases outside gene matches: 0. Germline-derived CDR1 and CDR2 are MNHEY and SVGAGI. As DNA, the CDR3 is TGTGCCAGCAGTTACACAGGGGACACTGAAGCTTTCTTT. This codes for CASSYTGDTEAFF.

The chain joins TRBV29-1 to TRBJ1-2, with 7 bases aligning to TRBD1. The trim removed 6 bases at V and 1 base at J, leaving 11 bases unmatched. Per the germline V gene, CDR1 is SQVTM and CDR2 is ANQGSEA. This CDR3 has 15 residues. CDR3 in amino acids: CSVPGRGRGNYGYTF. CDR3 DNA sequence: TGCAGCGTACCTGGGAGGGGGCGAGGTAACTATGGCTACACCTTC. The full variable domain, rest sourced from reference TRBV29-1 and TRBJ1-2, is SAVISQKPSRDICQRGTSLTIQCQVDSQVTMMFWYRQQPGQSLTLIATANQGSEATYESGFVIDKFPISRPNLTFSTLTVSNMSPEDSSIYLCSVPGRGRGNYGYTFGSGTRLTVV.

The chain's CDR3 is CASSQYATDTQYF. Here the CDR3 DNA reads TGTGCCAGCAGCCAGTATGCGACAGATACGCAGTATTTT. This sequence joins TRBV4-2 and TRBJ2-3; no reliable D call. CDR3 size: 13 residues. V dropped 3 bases and J dropped 3 bases, with 7 bases sitting between them. Germline V gives CDR1 LGHNA, CDR2 YNFKEQ.

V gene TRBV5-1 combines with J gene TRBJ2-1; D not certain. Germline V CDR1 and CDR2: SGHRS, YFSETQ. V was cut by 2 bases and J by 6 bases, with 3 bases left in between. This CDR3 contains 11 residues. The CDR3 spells CASSFLNEQFF. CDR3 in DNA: TGCGCCAGCAGCTTCCTCAATGAGCAGTTCTTC.

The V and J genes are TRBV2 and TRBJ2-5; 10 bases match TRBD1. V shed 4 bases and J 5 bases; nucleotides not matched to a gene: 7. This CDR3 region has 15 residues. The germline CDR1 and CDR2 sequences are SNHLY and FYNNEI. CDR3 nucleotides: TGTGCCAGCAGTGCGACAGGGGGCAGGGGGGAGACCCAGTACTTC. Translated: CASSATGGRGETQYF.

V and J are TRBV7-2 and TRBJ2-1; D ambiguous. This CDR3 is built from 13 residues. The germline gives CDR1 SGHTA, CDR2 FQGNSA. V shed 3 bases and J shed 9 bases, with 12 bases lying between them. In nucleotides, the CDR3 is TGTGCCAGCAGCTTGGGTAGCCTTCGTGAGCAGTTCTTC. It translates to CASSLGSLREQFF.

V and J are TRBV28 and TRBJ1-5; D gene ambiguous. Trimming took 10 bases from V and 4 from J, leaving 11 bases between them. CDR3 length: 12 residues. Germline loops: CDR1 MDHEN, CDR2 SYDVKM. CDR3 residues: CATRKTNQPQHF. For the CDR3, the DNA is TGTGCCACCCGGAAGACGAATCAGCCCCAGCATTTT. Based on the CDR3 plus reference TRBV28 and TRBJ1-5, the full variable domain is DVKVTQSSRYLVKRTGEKVFLECVQDMDHENMFWYRQDPGLGLRLIYFSYDVKMKEKGDIPEGYSVSREKKERFSLILESASTNQTSMYLCATRKTNQPQHFGDGTRLSIL.

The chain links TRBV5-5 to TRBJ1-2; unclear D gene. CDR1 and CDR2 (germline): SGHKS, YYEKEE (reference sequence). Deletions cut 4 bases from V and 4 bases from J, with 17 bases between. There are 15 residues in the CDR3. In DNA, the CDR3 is TGTGCCAGCAGCCTCTCAGGCACGATACTCTATGGCTACACCTTC. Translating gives CASSLSGTILYGYTF.

The CDR3 DNA is TGTGCCAGGACTCGGGGACAGAATGGCTACACCTTC. Amino acid sequence: CARTRGQNGYTF. The rearrangement links TRBV9 to TRBJ1-2; 7 bases agree with TRBD1. Germline V CDR1 and CDR2: SGDLS, YYNGEE. Losses at the gene ends were 8 bases for V and 6 bases for J; bases not matched to a gene: 7. The length of the CDR3 is 12 residues.

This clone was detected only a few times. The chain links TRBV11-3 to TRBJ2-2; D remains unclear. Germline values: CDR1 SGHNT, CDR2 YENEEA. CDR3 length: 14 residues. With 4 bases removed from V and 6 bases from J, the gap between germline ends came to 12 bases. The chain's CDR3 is CASSSDPSAGELFF. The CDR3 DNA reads TGTGCCAGCAGCTCGGACCCTTCGGCCGGGGAGCTGTTTTTT.

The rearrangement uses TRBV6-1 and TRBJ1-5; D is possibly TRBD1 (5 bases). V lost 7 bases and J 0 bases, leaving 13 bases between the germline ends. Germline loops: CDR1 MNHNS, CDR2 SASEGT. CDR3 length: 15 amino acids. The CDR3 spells CASNQGGYSNQPQHF. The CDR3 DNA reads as TGTGCCAGCAACCAGGGTGGGTATAGCAATCAGCCCCAGCATTTT.

CDR3 coding DNA: TGCGCCAGCAGCTTGAAAGGGGGGGCAGGGTACGAGCAGTACTTC. Translated: CASSLKGGAGYEQYF. The V call is TRBV5-1, the J call TRBJ2-7; TRBD2 might be the D (7 bases). V was clipped by 1 base and J by 4 bases, with 15 bases between them. CDR3 length equals 15 residues. CDR1 and CDR2 from the germline V gene are SGHRS and YFSETQ.

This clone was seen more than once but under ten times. The CDR3 sequence is CASSSPGQGHEQYF. The CDR3 bases are TGTGCCAGCAGTTCCCCCGGACAGGGCCACGAGCAGTACTTC. The chain combines TRBV27 with TRBJ2-7, with 8 bases aligning to TRBD1. Germline V gene sequence: CDR1 MNHEY, CDR2 SMNVEV (reference sequence). Trimming cost V 4 bases and J 5 bases; bases outside gene matches: 7. The CDR3 consists of 14 residues.

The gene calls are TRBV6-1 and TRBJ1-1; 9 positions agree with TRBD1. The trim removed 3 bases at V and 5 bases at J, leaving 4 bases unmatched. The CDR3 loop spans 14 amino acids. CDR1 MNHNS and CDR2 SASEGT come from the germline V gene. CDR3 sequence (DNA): TGTGCCAGCAGTGAGACAGGGGGTCAAACTGAAGCTTTCTTT. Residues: CASSETGGQTEAFF.

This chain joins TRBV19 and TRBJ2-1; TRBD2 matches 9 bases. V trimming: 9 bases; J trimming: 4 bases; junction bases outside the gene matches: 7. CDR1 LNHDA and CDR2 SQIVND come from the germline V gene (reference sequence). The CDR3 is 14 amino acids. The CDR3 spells CASAHGLAYNEQFF. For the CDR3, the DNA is TGTGCCAGCGCCCACGGACTAGCGTACAATGAGCAGTTCTTC.

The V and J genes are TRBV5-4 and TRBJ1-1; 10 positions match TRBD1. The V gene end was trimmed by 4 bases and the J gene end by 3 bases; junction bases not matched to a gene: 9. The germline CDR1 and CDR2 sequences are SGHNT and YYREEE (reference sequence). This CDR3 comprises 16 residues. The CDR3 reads CASSGDRGVWDTEAFF. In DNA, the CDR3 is TGTGCCAGCAGCGGGGACAGGGGCGTATGGGACACTGAAGCTTTCTTT.

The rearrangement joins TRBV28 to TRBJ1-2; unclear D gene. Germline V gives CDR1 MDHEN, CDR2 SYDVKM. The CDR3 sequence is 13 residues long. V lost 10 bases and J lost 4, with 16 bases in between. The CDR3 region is CAILDGVTYGYTF. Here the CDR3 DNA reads TGTGCCATCCTAGATGGGGTCACCTATGGCTACACCTTC.

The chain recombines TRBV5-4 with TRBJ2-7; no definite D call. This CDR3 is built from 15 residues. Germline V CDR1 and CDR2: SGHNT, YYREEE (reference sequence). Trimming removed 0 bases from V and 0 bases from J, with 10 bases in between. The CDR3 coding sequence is TGTGCCAGCAGCTTGGGCACCCTTAGCTCCTACGAGCAGTACTTC. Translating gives CASSLGTLSSYEQYF.

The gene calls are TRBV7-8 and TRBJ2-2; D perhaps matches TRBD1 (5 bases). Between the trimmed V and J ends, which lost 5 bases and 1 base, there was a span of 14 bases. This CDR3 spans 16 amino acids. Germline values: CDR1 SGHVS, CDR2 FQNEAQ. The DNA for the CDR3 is TGTGCCAGCAGCAGACGCTCTCAGGGGAACACCGGGGAGCTGTTTTTT. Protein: CASSRRSQGNTGELFF.

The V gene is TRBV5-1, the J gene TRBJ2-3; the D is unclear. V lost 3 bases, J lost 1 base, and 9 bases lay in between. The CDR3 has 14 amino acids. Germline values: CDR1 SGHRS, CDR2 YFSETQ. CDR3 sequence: CASSSSLGTDTQYF. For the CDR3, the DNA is TGCGCCAGCAGCTCCTCCTTGGGCACAGATACGCAGTATTTT.

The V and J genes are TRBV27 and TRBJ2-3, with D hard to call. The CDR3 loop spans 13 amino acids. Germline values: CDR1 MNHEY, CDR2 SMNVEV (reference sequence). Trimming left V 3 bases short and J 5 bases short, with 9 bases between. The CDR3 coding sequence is TGTGCCAGCAGTTTCACCTACCGAGATACGCAGTATTTT. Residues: CASSFTYRDTQYF.

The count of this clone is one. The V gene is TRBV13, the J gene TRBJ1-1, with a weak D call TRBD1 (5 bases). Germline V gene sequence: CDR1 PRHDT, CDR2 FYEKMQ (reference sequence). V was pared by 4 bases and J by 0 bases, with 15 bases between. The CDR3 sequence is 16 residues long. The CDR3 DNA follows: TGTGCCAGCAGCTCAGCCGCGGGGCTAATGAACACTGAAGCTTTCTTT. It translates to CASSSAAGLMNTEAFF. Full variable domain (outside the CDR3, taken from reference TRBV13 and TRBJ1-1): AAGVIQSPRHLIKEKRETATLKCYPIPRHDTVYWYQQGPGQDPQFLISFYEKMQSDKGSIPDRFSAQQFSDYHSELNMSSLELGDSALYFCASSSAAGLMNTEAFFGQGTRLTVV.

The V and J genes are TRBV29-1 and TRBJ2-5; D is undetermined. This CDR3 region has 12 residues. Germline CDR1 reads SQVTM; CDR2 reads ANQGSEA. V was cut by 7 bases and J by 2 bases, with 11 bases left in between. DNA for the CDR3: TGCAGCGCCAAATCTGGGCAAGAGACCCAGTACTTC. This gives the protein CSAKSGQETQYF.

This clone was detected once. The chain's CDR3 is CASSYSGGPTSGEQYF. The CDR3 DNA is TGTGCCAGCAGTTACTCAGGGGGCCCAACTTCGGGGGAGCAGTACTTC. The chain joins TRBV6-5 to TRBJ2-5, with D possibly matching TRBD1 (7 bases). CDR1 and CDR2 (germline): MNHEY, SVGAGI. Trimming removed 0 bases at V and 11 bases at J, with 22 bases between. This CDR3 is built from 16 residues.

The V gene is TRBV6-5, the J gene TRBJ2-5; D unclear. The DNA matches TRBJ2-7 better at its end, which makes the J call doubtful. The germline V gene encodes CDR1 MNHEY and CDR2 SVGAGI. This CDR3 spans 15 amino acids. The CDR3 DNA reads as TGTGCCAGCAGTTATAGCTTAGTTGGGTCTTACGAGCAGTACTTC. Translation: CASSYSLVGSYEQYF.

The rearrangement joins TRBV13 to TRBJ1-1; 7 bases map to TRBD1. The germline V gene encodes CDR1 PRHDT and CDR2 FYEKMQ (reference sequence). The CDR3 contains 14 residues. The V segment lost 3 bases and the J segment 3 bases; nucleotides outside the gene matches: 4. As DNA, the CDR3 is TGTGCCAGCAGCTTGAACAGGGGAGACACTGAAGCTTTCTTT. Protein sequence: CASSLNRGDTEAFF.

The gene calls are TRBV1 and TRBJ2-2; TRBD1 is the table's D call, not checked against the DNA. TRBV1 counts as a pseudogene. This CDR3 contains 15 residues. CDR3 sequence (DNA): TGCACCAGCAGCCAAGAGGGCCAGGACACCGGGGAGCTGTTTTTT. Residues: CTSSQEGQDTGELFF.

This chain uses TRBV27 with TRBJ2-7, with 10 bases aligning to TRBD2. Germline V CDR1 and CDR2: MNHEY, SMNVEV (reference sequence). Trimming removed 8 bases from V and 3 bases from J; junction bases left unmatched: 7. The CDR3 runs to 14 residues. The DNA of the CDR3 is TGTGCCAGCTCTGGACTAGCGGCCCTCTACGAGCAGTACTTC. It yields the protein CASSGLAALYEQYF.